These 26 T cell receptor beta chains were all obtained from the same sample, sequenced in a study of T cells expressing NK-cell markers. TCRdb processed the 5' RACE reads again and assigns one entry to each CDR3 protein, with no DNA. The sample has 150,000 to 180,000 distinct CDR3 sequences. Specimen: blood T cells: a sorted CD56 or NKG2C T cell subset, CD4+ or CD8+ T cells, or bulk PBMC T cells (not recorded which). These receptors originate from a woman in her forties or fifties in good health.

The chain uses TRBV27 and TRBJ2-1; lacking DNA, the TRBD2 call made by TCRdb goes unchecked. The CDR3 is 18 residues long. Germline V gives CDR1 MNHEY, CDR2 SMNVEV (reference sequence). The CDR3 sequence is CASSPWGPPGGRNNEQFF.

The chain combines TRBV5-1 with TRBJ1-1; TCRdb's D call of TRBD1 is untestable without DNA. CDR3 length equals 12 residues. Germline CDR1 SGHRS, CDR2 YFSETQ. CDR3 protein: CASSVTGVGAFF. The full variable domain, its missing parts supplied by reference TRBV5-1 and TRBJ1-1, is KAGVTQTPRYLIKTRGQQVTLSCSPISGHRSVSWYQQTPGQGLQFLFEYFSETQRNKGNFPGRFSGRQFSNSRSEMNVSTLELGDSALYLCASSVTGVGAFFGQGTRLTVV.

This rearrangement joins TRBV30 to TRBJ2-1; TCRdb outputs TRBD2, but without DNA this stays unchecked. Per the germline V gene, CDR1 is GTSNPN and CDR2 is SVGIG (reference sequence). The CDR3 is made up of 14 amino acids. The CDR3 is CAWGRGREWDEQFF.

The V call is TRBV11-2, the J call TRBJ2-1; the TRBD1 assignment by TCRdb is unverifiable without DNA. Per the germline V gene, CDR1 is SGHAT and CDR2 is FQNNGV. There are 18 residues in the CDR3. The CDR3 protein is CASSLGTGGLAAYNEQFF.

The chain joins TRBV28 to TRBJ1-3; the D gene TCRdb calls, TRBD1, cannot be checked with no DNA. CDR3 length: 16 residues. CDR1 MDHEN and CDR2 SYDVKM come from the germline V gene. The CDR3 here is CASSPGRRYSGNTIYF.

V gene TRBV16 combines with J gene TRBJ1-5; TCRdb reports TRBD1, a call that lacks DNA to check it against. The germline gives CDR1 KGHSY, CDR2 FQNENV. The CDR3 has 16 residues. The CDR3 is CASSPGTGEGNQPQHF.

This sequence joins TRBV7-2 and TRBJ2-3. CDR3 length: 12 residues. Germline CDR1 and CDR2: SGHTA and FQGNSA. The chain's CDR3 is CASSQIADTQYF.

The chain has TRBV7-9 and TRBJ2-6; TCRdb reports TRBD1, a call that lacks DNA to check it against. Per the germline V gene, CDR1 is SEHNR and CDR2 is FQNEAQ (reference sequence). The CDR3 is made up of 16 amino acids. CDR3: CASSQTGSSGANVLTF.

The gene calls are TRBV4-2 and TRBJ2-7; TCRdb proposes TRBD2, but this gene call is untestable without DNA. Germline CDR1 is LGHNA and CDR2 is YNFKEQ. The CDR3 covers 17 residues. The CDR3 sequence is CASSQEGFGSGVYEQYF.

The chain couples TRBV12-3 or TRBV12-4 to TRBJ2-5; TCRdb proposes TRBD1, but this gene call is untestable without DNA. The CDR3 contains 14 residues. CDR3 residues: CASTAGDYQETQYF.

The V gene is TRBV12-3 or TRBV12-4, the J gene TRBJ2-1; the D call from TCRdb, TRBD1, cannot be confirmed without DNA. This CDR3 has 15 amino acids. CDR3 protein: CASSSRDRGSNEQFF.

The chain couples TRBV25-1 to TRBJ2-1; there is no DNA to check the TCRdb D call of TRBD1. Per germline, CDR1 MGHDK and CDR2 SYGVNS. The CDR3 runs to 19 residues. CDR3 in amino acids: CASRGTGGNLMSSYNEQFF.

The V call is TRBV14, the J call TRBJ1-2; TCRdb calls TRBD1, which cannot be checked without DNA. CDR1 is SGHDN, CDR2 FVKESK, per germline. The CDR3 sequence is 16 residues long. The CDR3: CASSHMTGITNYGYTF.

The rearrangement links TRBV11-2 to TRBJ2-7; the D gene TCRdb calls, TRBD1, cannot be checked with no DNA. Looked up from germline, CDR1 is SGHAT and CDR2 is FQNNGV. This CDR3 is built from 15 residues. CDR3 protein: CASSPGQGVSYEQYF.

The genes are TRBV11-1 and TRBJ2-7; lacking DNA, the TRBD1 call made by TCRdb goes unchecked. Germline CDR1 reads SGHAT; CDR2 reads FQDESV (reference sequence). CDR3 size: 15 residues. The CDR3 sequence: CASSIPDMGPYEQYF.

The rearrangement joins TRBV5-6 to TRBJ2-7; with no DNA, the TCRdb D assignment of TRBD1 cannot be verified. Germline CDR1 reads SGHDT; CDR2 reads YYEEEE. CDR3 length equals 17 residues. CDR3 sequence: CASSWGAGARSSYEQYF.

The chain uses TRBV6-5 and TRBJ2-5; TCRdb returns TRBD2, unconfirmable since there is no DNA. CDR1 is MNHEY, CDR2 SVGAGI, per germline. This CDR3 contains 16 residues. This CDR3 reads CASSPRLAGAQETQYF.

The chain links TRBV3-1 to TRBJ1-2. CDR3 length equals 15 residues. Per the germline V gene, CDR1 is LGHDT and CDR2 is YNNKEL (reference sequence). This CDR3 is CASSQEGQGPFGYTF.

This sequence joins TRBV6-5 and TRBJ2-5; TCRdb names TRBD2, which stays unverified in the absence of DNA. Germline V lookup: CDR1 MNHEY, CDR2 SVGAGI. CDR3 length: 16 residues. The CDR3 loop is CASSPPQISGKETQYF.

V usage is TRBV7-8 and J usage is TRBJ2-4; TCRdb indicates TRBD2, and absent DNA this call remains unverified. This CDR3 spans 18 amino acids. Germline-derived CDR1 and CDR2 are SGHVS and FQNEAQ. The CDR3 spells CASSLKTSPLVAKNIQYF.

The genes are TRBV4-1 and TRBJ2-1. This CDR3 is built from 13 residues. Germline V lookup: CDR1 MGHRA, CDR2 YSYEKL. The CDR3 sequence: CASSPQIDNEQFF.

V is TRBV10-1 and J is TRBJ2-1; TCRdb outputs TRBD2, but without DNA this stays unchecked. Looked up from germline, CDR1 is WNHNN and CDR2 is SYGVQD (reference sequence). The CDR3 contains 16 residues. The CDR3: CASSAPAGGNYNEQFF.

This chain links TRBV12-5 with TRBJ2-7. The CDR3 is 13 amino acids. Germline CDR1 LGHNT, CDR2 FRNRAP. CDR3 sequence reads: CASVRGPSYEQYF.

The chain employs TRBV7-9 and TRBJ2-1; the D call of TRBD2 rests on TCRdb alone, since no DNA is present to check it. The germline gives CDR1 SEHNR, CDR2 FQNEAQ (reference sequence). This CDR3 has 16 amino acids. The CDR3: CASSSRRLEAVDEQFF.

This rearrangement joins TRBV12-3 or TRBV12-4 to TRBJ2-7; TCRdb selects TRBD1, and the lack of DNA leaves this call unchecked. The CDR3 contains 12 residues. The CDR3 is CASSRGPGEQYF.

The chain is built from TRBV12-3 or TRBV12-4 and TRBJ2-7. The CDR3 is 13 residues long. CDR3: CASSQTVTYEQYF.